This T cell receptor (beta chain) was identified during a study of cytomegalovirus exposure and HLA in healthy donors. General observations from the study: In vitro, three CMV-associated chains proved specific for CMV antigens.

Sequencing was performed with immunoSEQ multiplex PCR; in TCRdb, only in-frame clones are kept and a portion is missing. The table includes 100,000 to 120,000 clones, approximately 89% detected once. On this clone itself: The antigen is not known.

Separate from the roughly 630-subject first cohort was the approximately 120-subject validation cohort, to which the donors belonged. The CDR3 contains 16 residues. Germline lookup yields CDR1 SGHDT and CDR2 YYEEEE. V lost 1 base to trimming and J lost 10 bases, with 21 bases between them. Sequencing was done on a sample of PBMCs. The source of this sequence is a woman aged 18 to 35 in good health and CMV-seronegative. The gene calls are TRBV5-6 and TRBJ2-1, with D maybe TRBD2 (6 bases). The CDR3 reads CASSLLKGGGVREQFF. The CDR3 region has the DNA TGTGCCAGCAGCTTGTTGAAGGGAGGAGGCGTGCGGGAGCAGTTCTTC.